These T cell receptor beta chains were read from a single sample in a study of cytomegalovirus exposure and HLA in healthy donors. Assay: immunoSEQ multiplex PCR; the TCRdb copy retains only in-frame clones and omits some. The sample contains more than 75,000 clones, around 79% of which appear only once. The material sequenced was PBMCs. The source of these receptors is a woman aged 40 to 50 in good health and CMV-seropositive. The CDR3 runs from the conserved cysteine through the conserved F or W. The D gene is left open where the match is weak. Part of the rows lack a size; the others show once, few, many or a class for expanded clones.

abundance	v_gene	j_gene	d_gene	CDR3aa	CDR3nt
once	TRBV29-1	TRBJ2-1	TRBD1	CSVEGGARGPNEQFF	TGCAGCGTTGAAGGTGGAGCGAGGGGGCCTAATGAGCAGTTCTTC
few	TRBV19	TRBJ1-6	.	CASSIAPNSALHF	TGTGCCAGTAGTATAGCTCCTAATTCGGCCCTCCACTTT
.	TRBV19	TRBJ1-2	.	CASSILQNYGYTF	TGTGCCAGTAGTATCCTACAGAACTATGGCTACACCTTC
.	TRBV29-1	TRBJ2-2	.	CSVRAGMNTGELFF	TGCAGCGTGAGGGCGGGAATGAACACCGGGGAGCTGTTTTTT
.	TRBV5-1	TRBJ1-5	.	CASSSQGVQGQPQHF	TGCGCCAGCAGCTCACAGGGCGTTCAGGGACAGCCCCAGCATTTT
.	TRBV7-7	TRBJ2-2	TRBD2	CASSAGTSAGELFF	TGTGCTAGCAGCGCTGGGACTAGCGCCGGGGAGCTGTTTTTT
.	TRBV5-6	TRBJ2-5	.	CASSGFETQYF	TGTGCCAGCAGCGGCTTTGAGACCCAGTACTTC
.	TRBV7-2	TRBJ2-1	TRBD2	CASRQTSGSYNEQFF	TGTGCCAGCAGGCAGACTAGCGGGAGCTACAATGAGCAGTTCTTC
.	TRBV28	TRBJ2-7	TRBD1	CASSQTGVYEQYF	TGTGCCAGCAGCCAGACAGGGGTCTACGAGCAGTACTTC
.	TRBV5-1	TRBJ2-1	TRBD2	CASSLRLAGGNEQFF	TGCGCCAGCAGCCTGAGACTAGCGGGGGGCAATGAGCAGTTCTTC
.	TRBV27	TRBJ2-3	TRBD2	CAVNGRGADSTDTQYF	TGTGCCGTCAACGGGCGGGGGGCCGACAGCACAGATACGCAGTATTTT
.	TRBV6-6	TRBJ2-5	TRBD2	CASSLSGKSETQYF	TGTGCCAGCAGCCTTAGCGGGAAGAGCGAGACCCAGTACTTC
.	TRBV6-6	TRBJ2-5	.	CASSYSNREETQYF	TGTGCCAGCAGTTACTCGAACAGGGAGGAGACCCAGTACTTC
few	TRBV15	TRBJ2-2	.	CATSFGLGGTGELFF	TGTGCCACCAGCTTTGGGCTAGGGGGTACCGGGGAGCTGTTTTTT
.	TRBV27	TRBJ1-1	.	CASSLKGVGTEAFF	TGTGCCAGCAGTTTAAAGGGGGTAGGGACTGAAGCTTTCTTT
.	TRBV11-1	TRBJ1-2	.	CASSARAGTPGRYGYTF	TGTGCCAGCAGCGCAAGAGCCGGGACTCCTGGACGGTATGGCTACACCTTC
.	TRBV10-3	TRBJ2-2	TRBD2	CAISESTGGRAFTGELFF	TGTGCCATCAGTGAGTCGACCGGCGGGAGGGCCTTCACCGGGGAGCTGTTTTTT
.	TRBV7-2	TRBJ2-7	TRBD2	CASSDPGLADSYEQYF	TGTGCCAGCAGCGACCCCGGACTAGCGGACTCCTACGAGCAGTACTTC
.	TRBV18	TRBJ2-1	.	CASSRQDEQFF	TGTGCCAGCTCACGCCAGGATGAGCAGTTCTTC
.	TRBV15	TRBJ1-2	.	CATSGPPHGYTF	TGTGCCACCAGCGGCCCACCCCATGGCTACACCTTC
few	TRBV27	TRBJ1-4	TRBD1	CASRTGGATNEKLFF	TGTGCCAGCAGAACAGGGGGGGCAACTAATGAAAAACTGTTTTTT
few	TRBV7-6	TRBJ2-7	.	CASSLERSEQYF	TGTGCCAGCAGCTTAGAGAGGAGCGAGCAGTACTTC
.	TRBV11-2	TRBJ2-4	TRBD1	CASRSQGDRENIQYF	TGTGCCAGCAGGTCCCAAGGGGACAGGGAAAACATTCAGTACTTC
.	TRBV27	TRBJ2-7	.	CASRGAPNYEQYF	TGTGCCAGCAGGGGGGCTCCGAACTACGAGCAGTACTTC
.	TRBV5-6	TRBJ1-4	TRBD1	CASSLAPGQANEKLFF	TGTGCCAGCAGCTTGGCACCGGGACAGGCCAATGAAAAACTGTTTTTT
.	TRBV10-1	TRBJ1-1	.	CASGRGEPLLPMNTEAFF	TGCGCCAGCGGAAGAGGCGAACCGCTACTTCCAATGAACACTGAAGCTTTCTTT